These 6 T cell receptor beta chains came from one sample sequenced in a study of cytomegalovirus exposure and HLA in healthy donors. Both 60 Vbeta primers and 13 Jbeta primers went into the PCR. The method was immunoSEQ multiplex PCR; TCRdb's version includes in-frame clones alone and lacks a portion of them. The sample yields around 150,000 clones, approximately 61% seen once. The sample consisted of PBMCs. Receptors originate from a human donor in good health.

The chain is built from TRBV6-5 and TRBJ1-5; D not certain. Germline CDR1 and CDR2: MNHEY and SVGAGI. This CDR3 has 13 amino acids. V was pared by 10 bases and J by 0 bases, with 10 bases between. For the CDR3, the DNA is TGTGCCACCGGGAGAGATAGCAATCAGCCCCAGCATTTT. It translates to CATGRDSNQPQHF.

J is TRBJ2-6 and V is TRBV7-9; weak D call: TRBD2 (6 bases). CDR1 SEHNR and CDR2 FQNEAQ come from the germline V gene (reference sequence). Trimming took 7 bases from V and 4 from J, leaving 20 bases between them. CDR3 length equals 17 residues. Here the CDR3 DNA reads TGTGCCAGCACCAGCGGGTCGCGGGTAGACGGGGCCAACGTCCTGACTTTC. Protein sequence: CASTSGSRVDGANVLTF.

This chain connects TRBV29-1 to TRBJ2-1; TRBD2 aligns across 8 bases. The CDR3 runs to 14 residues. J lost 1 base, V lost 6 bases, and 5 bases had no gene match. Germline CDR1 and CDR2: SQVTM and ANQGSEA. CDR3 nucleotides: TGCAGCGTCAGTAGCGGGGCTTCCTACAATGAGCAGTTCTTC. This encodes CSVSSGASYNEQFF.

V is TRBV11-2 and J is TRBJ2-6; TRBD1 matches at 9 bases. The germline gives CDR1 SGHAT, CDR2 FQNNGV. Unmatched junction bases numbered 10, after V lost 3 bases and J lost 1 base. The CDR3 sequence is 19 residues long. As DNA, the CDR3 is TGTGCCAGCAGCTTTCCCGGGACAGGGATAACTTCTGGGGCCAACGTCCTGACTTTC. It translates to CASSFPGTGITSGANVLTF. Full variable domain (rest looked up from reference TRBV11-2 and TRBJ2-6): EAGVAQSPRYKIIEKRQSVAFWCNPISGHATLYWYQQILGQGPKLLIQFQNNGVVDDSQLPKDRFSAERLKGVDSTLKIQPAKLEDSAVYLCASSFPGTGITSGANVLTFGAGSRLTVL.

V is TRBV7-3 and J is TRBJ1-1; perhaps TRBD1 as D (6 bases). Germline V gene sequence: CDR1 SGHTA, CDR2 FQGTGA. The CDR3 sequence is 13 residues long. V shed 5 bases and J shed 4 bases, with 11 bases lying between them. The DNA for the CDR3 is TGTGCCAGCAGCCCGCAGGGGTTCACTGAAGCTTTCTTT. Amino acid sequence: CASSPQGFTEAFF.

This CDR3 reads CASRMGPEQFF. As DNA, the CDR3 is TGTGCCAGTAGAATGGGGCCTGAGCAGTTCTTC. The chain links TRBV19 to TRBJ2-1; a possible D gene is TRBD1 (5 bases). The V gene's germline CDR1 is LNHDA and CDR2 SQIVND (reference sequence). Trimming removed 6 bases at V and 9 bases at J, with 9 bases between. The CDR3 spans 11 residues.